The source of this T cell receptor (beta chain) is a study of radiation and T cells in renal cell carcinoma. Time point reported: blood 4 weeks post-SBRT, at nephrectomy. The treatment denotes: 15 Gy SBRT to primary tumor, nephrectomy 4 weeks later. Nephrectomy followed 15 Gy stereotactic body radiation by 4 weeks. The patient's renal cell carcinoma had clear cell pathology. Notes on this clone: The antigen is unknown.

The CDR3 runs to 15 residues. The germline V gene has CDR1 MDHEN and CDR2 SYDVKM. The ends lost 4 bases at V and 4 bases at J; junction bases unmatched: 5. Broader study findings: From baseline, blood top tumor clonotypes peaked at 2 weeks post-radiation.

Repertoires were generated with immunoSEQ multiplex PCR, while TCRdb's copy carries only in-frame clones and drops some. Among 75,000 to 90,000 clones, about 89% were seen once, and the ten largest hold 5.5% to 7%. The chain joins TRBV28 to TRBJ2-1; 9 bases are shared with TRBD1. This specimen was blood, taken from a patient whose treatment included radiotherapy and nephrectomy. The TCR comes from a woman in her seventies with renal cell carcinoma. CDR3 sequence reads: CASSSPQGAYNEQFF. The CDR3 region has the DNA TGTGCCAGCAGTTCACCACAGGGGGCGTACAATGAGCAGTTCTTC.